These 22 T cell receptor beta chains were sequenced from one sample in a study of blood T cell repertoires in COVID-19. This table comes from immunoSEQ multiplex PCR, and its TCRdb copy is limited to in-frame clones, with some not included. Seen here are 200,000 to 300,000 clones, around 86% observed once, and the top ten hold roughly 2%. Source material: PBMCs or T cells enriched from blood (not recorded which). The receptor set was obtained from a woman in her 50s who had recovered from COVID-19.

V and J are TRBV7-9 and TRBJ2-1; TRBD1 agrees at 8 bases. Germline lookup yields CDR1 SEHNR and CDR2 FQNEAQ (reference sequence). CDR3 length: 13 residues. The ends lost 1 base at V and 16 bases at J; junction bases unmatched: 9. CDR3 sequence: CASSLGVEQGDFF. Written as DNA, the CDR3 is TGTGCCAGCAGCTTAGGAGTCGAACAGGGGGATTTCTTC.

Comment on this clone: The identical CDR3 is also encoded by other nucleotide sequences in the sample. V is TRBV5-4 and J is TRBJ1-4; 9 bases agree with TRBD1. Trimming cost V 4 bases and J 5 bases; bases outside gene matches: 6. Germline values: CDR1 SGHNT, CDR2 YYREEE (reference sequence). The CDR3 consists of 15 residues. CDR3 in DNA: TGTGCCAGCAGCCGGCGCGGGACAGGGAATGAAAAACTGTTTTTT. It yields the protein CASSRRGTGNEKLFF.

The rearrangement joins TRBV6-1 to TRBJ1-5, with D possibly matching TRBD1 (5 bases). The CDR3 spans 14 residues. V was clipped by 1 base and J by 7 bases, with 11 bases between them. The germline V gene encodes CDR1 MNHNS and CDR2 SASEGT. The chain's CDR3 is CASSEGTIFQPQHF. The CDR3 DNA is TGTGCCAGCAGTGAAGGGACAATCTTCCAGCCCCAGCATTTT.

About this clone itself: Other DNA sequences from this sample encode an identical CDR3 as well. The gene calls are TRBV14 and TRBJ2-7; unclear D gene. Germline V gene data show CDR1 as SGHDN and CDR2 as FVKESK. V was cut by 3 bases and J by 1 base, with 10 bases left in between. The CDR3 contains 14 residues. The CDR3 is CASSQNQNSYEQYF. CDR3 nucleotide sequence: TGTGCCAGCAGCCAGAATCAGAATTCCTACGAGCAGTACTTC.

The sample holds a few counts of this clone. J is TRBJ2-3 and V is TRBV4-1, with D perhaps matching TRBD2 (5 bases). CDR1 and CDR2 (germline): MGHRA, YSYEKL. The CDR3 runs to 12 residues. Trimming pared 0 bases from V and 14 bases from J, leaving 12 bases between. DNA for the CDR3: TGCGCCAGCAGCCAAGATTTAGAGGGTCTGTATTTT. It translates to CASSQDLEGLYF.

This chain joins TRBV18 and TRBJ2-1; D possibly corresponds to TRBD1 (5 bases). Trimming took 5 bases from V and 9 from J, leaving 14 bases between them. CDR3 length: 13 amino acids. Germline V gives CDR1 KGHSH, CDR2 LQKENI. The CDR3 DNA sequence: TGTGCCAGCTCAGGAACAGGTGAAAGTGAGCAGTTCTTC. Amino acid sequence: CASSGTGESEQFF.

CDR3 DNA: TGTGCCAGCAGTTTTGGACAGGATCGGGATTCACCCCTCCACTTT. Translated: CASSFGQDRDSPLHF. The V call is TRBV27, the J call TRBJ1-6, with TRBD1 matching 7 bases. After removal of 3 bases from V and 8 bases from J, the junction contained 7 bases not matched to a gene. This CDR3 is built from 15 residues. Germline V gives CDR1 MNHEY, CDR2 SMNVEV (reference sequence).

The chain employs TRBV25-1 and TRBJ2-7; possible D gene TRBD2, 6 bases. The V end was cut by 3 bases, the J end by 2 bases, with 14 bases between. The CDR3 length is 15 residues. From germline, CDR1 is MGHDK and CDR2 SYGVNS. In nucleotides, the CDR3 is TGTGCCAGCAGTGACCCGGCGGGAACAGCCTACGAGCAGTACTTC. Translation: CASSDPAGTAYEQYF.

This chain uses TRBV10-3 with TRBJ2-3; D possibly corresponds to TRBD2 (6 bases). V lost 7 bases and J 0 bases, leaving 11 bases between the germline ends. The CDR3 has 14 amino acids. Germline lookup yields CDR1 ENHRY and CDR2 SYGVKD. As DNA, the CDR3 is TGTGCCATCAAACCCGGGACTAGCACAGATACGCAGTATTTT. It yields the protein CAIKPGTSTDTQYF.

V is TRBV9 and J is TRBJ2-2; 11 bases match TRBD2. CDR3 length: 17 residues. The V gene's germline CDR1 is SGDLS and CDR2 YYNGEE. V dropped 3 bases and J dropped 1; count of bases not matched to a gene: 5. Here the CDR3 reads CASSAGTSGGNTGELFF. The DNA of the CDR3 is TGTGCCAGCAGCGCCGGGACTAGCGGAGGGAACACCGGGGAGCTGTTTTTT.

The chain couples TRBV5-6 to TRBJ2-7, with 7 positions matching TRBD1. Trimming at V came to 5 bases and at J to 4 bases, leaving 9 bases not matched to a gene. The V gene's germline CDR1 is SGHDT and CDR2 YYEEEE. This CDR3 region has 14 residues. The CDR3 loop is CASRSPAGGYEQYF. In DNA, the CDR3 is TGTGCCAGCAGATCCCCGGCAGGGGGATACGAGCAGTACTTC.

The rearrangement links TRBV4-1 to TRBJ2-7, with D maybe TRBD2 (5 bases). The germline V gene has CDR1 MGHRA and CDR2 YSYEKL. This CDR3 region has 13 residues. Trimming removed 4 bases from V and 5 bases from J, with 12 bases in between. CDR3 nucleotides: TGCGCCAGCAGCCTTGTACTAGATGACGAGCAGTACTTC. It specifies CASSLVLDDEQYF.

The chain combines TRBV6-5 with TRBJ1-1, with D unresolved. CDR1 is MNHEY, CDR2 SVGAGI, per germline. V gave up 6 bases and J gave up 5 bases, with 10 bases separating them. This CDR3 comprises 12 residues. The CDR3 is CASSPGWTEAFF. The CDR3 coding sequence is TGTGCCAGCAGCCCCGGTTGGACTGAAGCTTTCTTT.

The rearrangement joins TRBV11-2 to TRBJ2-3, with D tentatively TRBD2 (6 bases). Germline V gives CDR1 SGHAT, CDR2 FQNNGV. Deletions cut 4 bases from V and 2 bases from J, with 16 bases between. This CDR3 spans 16 amino acids. The DNA for the CDR3 is TGTGCCAGCAGCTCTAGGCGGGGCCCACCCACAGATACGCAGTATTTT. Its protein product is CASSSRRGPPTDTQYF.

The chain joins TRBV5-6 to TRBJ1-2, with 11 positions matching TRBD1. This CDR3 comprises 17 residues. Germline V CDR1 and CDR2: SGHDT, YYEEEE. The V and J ends lost 5 bases and 2 bases, in that order; junction bases with no gene match: 11. CDR3 loop: CASSSPGQGGSNYGYTF. The CDR3, as DNA: TGTGCCAGCAGTTCTCCGGGACAGGGGGGTTCAAACTATGGCTACACCTTC.

V is TRBV27 and J is TRBJ2-7; D possibly corresponds to TRBD2 (5 bases). Per the germline V gene, CDR1 is MNHEY and CDR2 is SMNVEV (reference sequence). V gave up 1 base and J gave up 5 bases, with 18 bases separating them. The CDR3 is made up of 16 amino acids. As DNA, the CDR3 is TGTGCCAGCAGTTTATGGACTGCCCGTGGTCGAAACGAGCAGTACTTC. Translated, it gives CASSLWTARGRNEQYF.

The J gene is TRBJ1-6, the V gene TRBV19, with TRBD1 as a possible D gene (6 bases). V lost 7 bases and J 7 bases, leaving 8 bases between the germline ends. The CDR3 extends over 12 amino acids. Germline CDR1 LNHDA, CDR2 SQIVND (reference sequence). The CDR3, as DNA: TGTGCCAGTACCGGACAGAATTCACCCCTCCACTTT. It is translated as CASTGQNSPLHF.

This rearrangement joins TRBV7-2 to TRBJ2-7, with unresolved D. Germline V gene lookup returns CDR1 SGHTA and CDR2 FQGNSA. CDR3 length: 14 amino acids. Trimming removed 5 bases from V and 1 base from J, with 12 bases in between. The CDR3 DNA reads as TGTGCCAGCAGCCCCGGGTGGGTTTCCTACGAGCAGTACTTC. As protein: CASSPGWVSYEQYF.

The J gene is TRBJ2-7, the V gene TRBV30; no firm D call. Germline V lookup: CDR1 GTSNPN, CDR2 SVGIG (reference sequence). Deletions cut 2 bases from V and 3 bases from J, with 8 bases between. This CDR3 contains 12 residues. Written as DNA, the CDR3 is TGTGCCTGGAGTTTCGGGTTCTACGAGCAGTACTTC. This codes for CAWSFGFYEQYF.

The chain couples TRBV4-3 to TRBJ1-2; D perhaps matches TRBD1 (5 bases). Germline V lookup: CDR1 LGHNA, CDR2 YSLEER. CDR3 length: 15 amino acids. The V end lost 1 base, the J end lost 4 bases, and 13 bases lay between the germline ends. The CDR3 spells CASSQVETGPYGYTF. The DNA of the CDR3 is TGCGCCAGCAGCCAAGTCGAAACAGGACCCTATGGCTACACCTTC.

V usage is TRBV21-1 and J usage is TRBJ1-4. TRBV21-1 is recorded as a pseudogene. The CDR3 loop spans 15 amino acids. CDR3: CASSKYSGVGEKLFF. The CDR3 DNA is TGTGCCAGCAGCAAATATTCGGGGGTTGGGGAAAAACTGTTTTTT.

The CDR3, as DNA: TGTGCCAGCAGCCAAGACACAGGGTACACTGAAGCTTTCTTT. Translating gives CASSQDTGYTEAFF. This chain uses TRBV3-1 (or the pseudogene TRBV3-2) with TRBJ1-1, with D perhaps TRBD1 (6 bases). The CDR3 totals 14 residues. The V end was cut by 0 bases, the J end by 3 bases, with 8 bases between. Germline V gene lookup returns CDR1 LGHDT and CDR2 YNNKEL (reference sequence).